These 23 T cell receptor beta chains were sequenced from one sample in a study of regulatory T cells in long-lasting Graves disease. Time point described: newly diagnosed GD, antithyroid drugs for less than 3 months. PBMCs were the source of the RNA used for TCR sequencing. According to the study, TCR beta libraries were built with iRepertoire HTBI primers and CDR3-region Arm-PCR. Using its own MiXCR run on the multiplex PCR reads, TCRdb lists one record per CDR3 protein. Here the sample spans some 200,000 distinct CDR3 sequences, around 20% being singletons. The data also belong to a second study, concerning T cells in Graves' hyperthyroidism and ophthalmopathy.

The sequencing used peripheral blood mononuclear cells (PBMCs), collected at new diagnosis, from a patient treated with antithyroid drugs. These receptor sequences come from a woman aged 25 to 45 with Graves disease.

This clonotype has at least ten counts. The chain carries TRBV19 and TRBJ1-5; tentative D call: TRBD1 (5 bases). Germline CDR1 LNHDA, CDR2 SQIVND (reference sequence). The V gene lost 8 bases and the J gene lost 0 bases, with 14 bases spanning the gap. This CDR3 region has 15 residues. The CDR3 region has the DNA TGTGCCAGTGACGAGACAGCCATTAGCAATCAGCCCCAGCATTTT. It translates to CASDETAISNQPQHF.

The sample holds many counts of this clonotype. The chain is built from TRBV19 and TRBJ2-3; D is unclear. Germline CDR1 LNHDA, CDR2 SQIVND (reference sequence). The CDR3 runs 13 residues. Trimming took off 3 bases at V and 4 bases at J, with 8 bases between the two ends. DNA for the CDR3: TGTGCCAGTAGTATCGGGTTGGCAGATACGCAGTATTTT. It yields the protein CASSIGLADTQYF.

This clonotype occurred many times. The CDR3: CASTSRAVNSPLHF. Here the CDR3 DNA reads TGTGCCAGCACCAGCCGGGCCGTTAATTCACCCCTCCACTTT. The chain uses TRBV7-2 and TRBJ1-6; D ambiguous. Germline values: CDR1 SGHTA, CDR2 FQGNSA. This CDR3 has 14 amino acids. V was cut by 7 bases and J by 6 bases, with 13 bases left in between.

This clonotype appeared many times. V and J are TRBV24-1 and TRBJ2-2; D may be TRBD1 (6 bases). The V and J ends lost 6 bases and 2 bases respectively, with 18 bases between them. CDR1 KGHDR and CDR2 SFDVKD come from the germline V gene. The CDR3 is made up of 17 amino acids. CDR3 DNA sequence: TGTGCCACCAGTACCACCCCCGGGACACTCAACACCGGGGAGCTGTTTTTT. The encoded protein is CATSTTPGTLNTGELFF.

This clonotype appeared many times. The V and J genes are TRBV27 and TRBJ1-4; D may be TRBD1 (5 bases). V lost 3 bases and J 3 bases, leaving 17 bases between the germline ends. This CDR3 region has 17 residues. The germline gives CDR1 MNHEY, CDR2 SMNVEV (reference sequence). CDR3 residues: CASSLSGSGRSNEKLFF. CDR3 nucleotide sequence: TGTGCCAGCAGTTTGTCAGGGAGTGGGCGGTCTAATGAAAAACTGTTTTTT.

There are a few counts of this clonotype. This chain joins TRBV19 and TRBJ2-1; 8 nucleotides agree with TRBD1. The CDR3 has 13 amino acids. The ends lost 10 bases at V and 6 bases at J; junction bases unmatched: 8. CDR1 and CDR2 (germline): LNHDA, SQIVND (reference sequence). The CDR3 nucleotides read TGTGCCACCTCCGGGACAGGAGTCAATGAGCAGTTCTTC. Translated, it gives CATSGTGVNEQFF.

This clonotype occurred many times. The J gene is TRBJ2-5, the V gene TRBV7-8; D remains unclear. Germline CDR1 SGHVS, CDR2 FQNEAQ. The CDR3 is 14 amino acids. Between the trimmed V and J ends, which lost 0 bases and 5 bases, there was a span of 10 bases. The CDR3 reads CASSLAQIRETQYF. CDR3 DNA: TGTGCCAGCAGCTTAGCGCAAATCCGGGAGACCCAGTACTTC.

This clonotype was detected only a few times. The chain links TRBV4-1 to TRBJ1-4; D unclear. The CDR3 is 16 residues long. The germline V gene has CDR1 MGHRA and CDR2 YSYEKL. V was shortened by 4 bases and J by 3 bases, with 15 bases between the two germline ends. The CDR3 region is CASSLAGEGANEKLFF. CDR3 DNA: TGCGCCAGCAGCCTAGCCGGGGAAGGTGCTAATGAAAAACTGTTTTTT.

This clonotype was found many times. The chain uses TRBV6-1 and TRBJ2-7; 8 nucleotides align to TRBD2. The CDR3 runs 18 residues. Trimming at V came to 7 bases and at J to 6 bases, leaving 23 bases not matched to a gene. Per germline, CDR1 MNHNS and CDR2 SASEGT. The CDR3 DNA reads TGTGCCAGCATCCCCCCGTCGGGCCTAGCGGGCTTACCACTCGAGCAGTACTTC. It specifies CASIPPSGLAGLPLEQYF.

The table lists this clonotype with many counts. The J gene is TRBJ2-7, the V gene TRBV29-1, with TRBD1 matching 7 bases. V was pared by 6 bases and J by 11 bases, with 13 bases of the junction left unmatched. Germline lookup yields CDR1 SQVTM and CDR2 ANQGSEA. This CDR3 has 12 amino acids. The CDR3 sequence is CSVQRDSLWEYF. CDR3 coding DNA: TGCAGCGTCCAACGGGACAGCCTTTGGGAGTACTTC.

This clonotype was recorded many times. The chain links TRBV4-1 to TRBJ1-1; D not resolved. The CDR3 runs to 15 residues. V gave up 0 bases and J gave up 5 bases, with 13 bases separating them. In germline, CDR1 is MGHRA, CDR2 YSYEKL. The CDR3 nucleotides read TGCGCCAGCAGCCAAGATATCACCTTTGCGACTGAAGCTTTCTTT. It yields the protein CASSQDITFATEAFF.

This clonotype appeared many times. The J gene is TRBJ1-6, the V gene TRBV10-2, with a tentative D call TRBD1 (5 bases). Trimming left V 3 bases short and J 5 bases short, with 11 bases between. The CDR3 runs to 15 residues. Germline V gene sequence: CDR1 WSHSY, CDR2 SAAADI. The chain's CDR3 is CASSDPGGNNSPLHF. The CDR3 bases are TGCGCCAGCAGTGACCCCGGGGGAAATAATTCACCCCTCCACTTT.

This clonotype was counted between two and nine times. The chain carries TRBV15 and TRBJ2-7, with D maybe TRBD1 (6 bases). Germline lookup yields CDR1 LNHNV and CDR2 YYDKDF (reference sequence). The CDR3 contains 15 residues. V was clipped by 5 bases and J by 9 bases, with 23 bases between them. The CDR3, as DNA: TGTGCCACCAGCGGTAACCGGGACACGTCGTGGGCGCAGTACTTC. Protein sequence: CATSGNRDTSWAQYF.

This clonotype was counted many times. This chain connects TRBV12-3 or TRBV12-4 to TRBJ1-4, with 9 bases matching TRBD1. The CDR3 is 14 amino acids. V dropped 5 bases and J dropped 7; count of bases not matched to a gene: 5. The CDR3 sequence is CASSADRGFEKLFF. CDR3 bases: TGTGCCAGCAGTGCGGACAGGGGTTTTGAAAAACTGTTTTTT.

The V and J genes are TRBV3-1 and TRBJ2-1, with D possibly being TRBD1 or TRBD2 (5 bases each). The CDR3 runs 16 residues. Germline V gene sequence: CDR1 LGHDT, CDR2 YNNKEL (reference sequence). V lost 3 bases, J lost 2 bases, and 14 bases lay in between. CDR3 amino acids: CASSHRGVPTYNEQFF. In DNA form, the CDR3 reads TGTGCCAGCAGCCACCGAGGGGTTCCTACCTACAATGAGCAGTTCTTC.

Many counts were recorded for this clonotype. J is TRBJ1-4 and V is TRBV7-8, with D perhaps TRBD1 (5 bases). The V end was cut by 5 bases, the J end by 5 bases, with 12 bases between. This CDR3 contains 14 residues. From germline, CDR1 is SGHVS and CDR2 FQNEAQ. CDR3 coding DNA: TGTGCCAGCAGCCCAAGGGGAGACAATGAAAAACTGTTTTTT. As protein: CASSPRGDNEKLFF.

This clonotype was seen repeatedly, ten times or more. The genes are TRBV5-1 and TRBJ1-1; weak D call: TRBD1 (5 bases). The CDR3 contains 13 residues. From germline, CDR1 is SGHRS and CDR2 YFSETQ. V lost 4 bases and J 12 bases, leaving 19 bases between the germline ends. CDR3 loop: CASSGAGATDSFF. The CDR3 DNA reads TGCGCCAGCAGCGGAGCTGGGGCTACAGATTCTTTCTTT.

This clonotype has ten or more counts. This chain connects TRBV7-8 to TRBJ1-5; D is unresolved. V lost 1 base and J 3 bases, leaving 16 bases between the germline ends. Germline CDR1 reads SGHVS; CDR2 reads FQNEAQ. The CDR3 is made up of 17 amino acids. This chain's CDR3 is CASSLGKARAINQPQHF. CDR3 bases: TGTGCCAGCAGCTTAGGAAAGGCGAGGGCCATCAATCAGCCCCAGCATTTT.

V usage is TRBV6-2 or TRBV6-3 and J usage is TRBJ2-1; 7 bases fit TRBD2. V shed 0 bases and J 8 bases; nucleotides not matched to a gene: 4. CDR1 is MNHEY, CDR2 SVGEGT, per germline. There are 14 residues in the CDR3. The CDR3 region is CASSYSMGGDEQFF. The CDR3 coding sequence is TGTGCCAGCAGTTACTCGATGGGGGGGGATGAGCAGTTCTTC.

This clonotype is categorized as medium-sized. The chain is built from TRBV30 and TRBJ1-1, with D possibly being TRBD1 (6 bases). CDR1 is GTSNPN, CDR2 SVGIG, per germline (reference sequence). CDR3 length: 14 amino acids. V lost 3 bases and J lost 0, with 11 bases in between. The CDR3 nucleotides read TGTGCCTGGAGCGCCGGACAGCTGAACACTGAAGCTTTCTTT. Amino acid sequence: CAWSAGQLNTEAFF.

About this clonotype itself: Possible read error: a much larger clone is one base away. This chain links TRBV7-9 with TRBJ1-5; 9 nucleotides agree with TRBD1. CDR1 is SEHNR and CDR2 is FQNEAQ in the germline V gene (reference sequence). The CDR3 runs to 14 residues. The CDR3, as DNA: TGTGCCGGCAGCGGGGGACAGGGACACCAGCCCCAGCATTTT. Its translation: CAGSGGQGHQPQHF.

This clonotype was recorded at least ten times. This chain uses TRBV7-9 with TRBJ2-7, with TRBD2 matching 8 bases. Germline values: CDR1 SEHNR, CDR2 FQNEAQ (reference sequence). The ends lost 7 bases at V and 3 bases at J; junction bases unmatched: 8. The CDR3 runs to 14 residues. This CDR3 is CASTPGLGVYEQYF. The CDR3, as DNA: TGTGCCAGCACCCCGGGACTAGGCGTCTACGAGCAGTACTTC.

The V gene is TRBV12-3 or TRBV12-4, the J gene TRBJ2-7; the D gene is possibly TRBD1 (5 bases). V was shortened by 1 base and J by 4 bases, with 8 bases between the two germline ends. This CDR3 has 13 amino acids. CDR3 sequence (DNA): TGTGCCAGCAGTTTAGGGACACCATACGAGCAGTACTTC. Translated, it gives CASSLGTPYEQYF.